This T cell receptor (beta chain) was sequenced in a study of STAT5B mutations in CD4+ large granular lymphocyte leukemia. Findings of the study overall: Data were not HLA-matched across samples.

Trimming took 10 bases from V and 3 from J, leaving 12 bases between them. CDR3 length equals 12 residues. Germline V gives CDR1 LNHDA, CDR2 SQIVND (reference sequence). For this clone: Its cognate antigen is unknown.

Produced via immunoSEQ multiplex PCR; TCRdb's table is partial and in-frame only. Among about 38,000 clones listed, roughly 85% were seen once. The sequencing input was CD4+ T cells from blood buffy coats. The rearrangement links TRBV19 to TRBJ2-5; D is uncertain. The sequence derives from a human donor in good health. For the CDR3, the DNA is TGTGCCACCAGACGGAATGAAGAGACCCAGTACTTC. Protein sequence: CATRRNEETQYF.